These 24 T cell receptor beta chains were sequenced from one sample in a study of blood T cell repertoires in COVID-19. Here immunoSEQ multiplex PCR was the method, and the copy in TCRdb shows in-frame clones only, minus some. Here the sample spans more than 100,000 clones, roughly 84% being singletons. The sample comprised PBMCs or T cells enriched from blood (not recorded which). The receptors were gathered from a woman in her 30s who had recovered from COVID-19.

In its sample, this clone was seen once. The CDR3 nucleotides are TGTGCCAGCAGCCTGCGCGGGGGGCGAGGTAATCAGCCCCAGCATTTT. Translation gives CASSLRGGRGNQPQHF. V is TRBV5-8 and J is TRBJ1-5; D might be TRBD1 (6 bases). The V gene's germline CDR1 is SGHTS and CDR2 YDEGEE. Trimming took 4 bases from V and 4 from J, leaving 18 bases between them. This CDR3 comprises 16 residues.

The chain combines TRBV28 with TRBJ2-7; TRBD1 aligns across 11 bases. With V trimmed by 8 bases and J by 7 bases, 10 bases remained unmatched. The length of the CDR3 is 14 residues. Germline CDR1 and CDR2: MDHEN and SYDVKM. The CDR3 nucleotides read TGTGCCAGCGTACGGGACAGGGGGTTATATGAGCAGTACTTC. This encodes CASVRDRGLYEQYF.

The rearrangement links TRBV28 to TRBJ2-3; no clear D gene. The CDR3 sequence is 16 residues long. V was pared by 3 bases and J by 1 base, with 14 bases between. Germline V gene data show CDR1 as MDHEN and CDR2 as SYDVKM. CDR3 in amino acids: CASSFYQRGRTDTQYF. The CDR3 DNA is TGTGCCAGCAGTTTCTATCAGAGAGGCCGCACAGATACGCAGTATTTT.

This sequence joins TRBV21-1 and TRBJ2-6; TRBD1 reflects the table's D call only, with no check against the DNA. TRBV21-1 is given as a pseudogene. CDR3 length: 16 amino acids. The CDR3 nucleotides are TGTGCCAGCAGCAACAGGGGTTCCTCTGGGGCCAACGTCCTGACTTTC. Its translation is CASSNRGSSGANVLTF.

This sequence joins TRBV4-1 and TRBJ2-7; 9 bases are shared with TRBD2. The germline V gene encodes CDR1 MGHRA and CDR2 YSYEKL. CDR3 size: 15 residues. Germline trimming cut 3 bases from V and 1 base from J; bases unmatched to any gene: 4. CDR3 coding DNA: TGCGCCAGCAGCCACCCGACTAGCGGTTCCTACGAGCAGTACTTC. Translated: CASSHPTSGSYEQYF.

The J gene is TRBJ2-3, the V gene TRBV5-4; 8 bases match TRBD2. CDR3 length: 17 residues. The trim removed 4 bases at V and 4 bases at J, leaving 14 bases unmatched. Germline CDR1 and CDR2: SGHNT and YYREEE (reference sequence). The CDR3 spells CASSTKLIGGRSDTQYF. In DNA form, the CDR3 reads TGTGCCAGCAGCACTAAACTTATTGGCGGGAGGTCAGATACGCAGTATTTT.

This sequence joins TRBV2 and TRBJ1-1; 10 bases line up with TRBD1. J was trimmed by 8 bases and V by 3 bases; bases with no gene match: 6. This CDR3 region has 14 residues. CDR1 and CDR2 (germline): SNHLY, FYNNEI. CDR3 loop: CASSDGTGALEAFF. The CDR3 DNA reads TGTGCCAGCAGTGATGGGACAGGGGCACTAGAAGCTTTCTTT.

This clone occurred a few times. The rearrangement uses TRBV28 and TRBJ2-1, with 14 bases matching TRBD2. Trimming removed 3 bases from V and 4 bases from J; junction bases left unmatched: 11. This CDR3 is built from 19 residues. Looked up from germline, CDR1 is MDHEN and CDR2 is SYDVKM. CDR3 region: CASSFRRLGTSGRYNEQFF. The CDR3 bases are TGTGCCAGCAGTTTCCGGCGCCTCGGGACTAGCGGGAGATACAATGAGCAGTTCTTC.

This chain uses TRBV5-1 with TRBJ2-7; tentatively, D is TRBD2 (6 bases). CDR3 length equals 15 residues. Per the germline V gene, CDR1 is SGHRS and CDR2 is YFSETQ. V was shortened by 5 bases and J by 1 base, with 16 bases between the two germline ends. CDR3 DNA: TGCGCCAGCAGTCCTAGGGCTAGCGCGTCCTACGAGCAGTACTTC. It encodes CASSPRASASYEQYF.

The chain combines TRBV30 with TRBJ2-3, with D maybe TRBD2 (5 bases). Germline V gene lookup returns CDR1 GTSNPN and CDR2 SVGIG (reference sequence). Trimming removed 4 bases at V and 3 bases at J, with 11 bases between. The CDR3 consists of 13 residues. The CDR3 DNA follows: TGTGCCTGGATGGGTAGCGAGACAGATACGCAGTATTTT. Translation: CAWMGSETDTQYF.

The CDR3 DNA follows: TGTGCCAGCAGCCCGGGACTAGCGTACACCGGGGAGCTGTTTTTT. Translating it yields CASSPGLAYTGELFF. V is TRBV5-4 and J is TRBJ2-2; 10 nucleotides match TRBD2. CDR1 is SGHNT, CDR2 YYREEE, per germline (reference sequence). The CDR3 contains 15 residues. The V segment lost 4 bases and the J segment 3 bases; nucleotides outside the gene matches: 3.

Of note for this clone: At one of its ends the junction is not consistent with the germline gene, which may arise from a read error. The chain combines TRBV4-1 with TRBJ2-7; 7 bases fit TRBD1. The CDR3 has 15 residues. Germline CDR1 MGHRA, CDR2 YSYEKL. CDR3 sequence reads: CASSQVGTVVSVPRF. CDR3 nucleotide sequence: TGCGCCAGCAGCCAAGTTGGGACAGTCGTATCCGTCCCCCGCTTC.

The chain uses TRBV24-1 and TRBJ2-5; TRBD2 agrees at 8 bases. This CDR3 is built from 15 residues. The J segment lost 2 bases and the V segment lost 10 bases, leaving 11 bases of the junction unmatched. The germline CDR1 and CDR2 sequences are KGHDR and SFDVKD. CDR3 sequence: CATSQREGPQETQYF. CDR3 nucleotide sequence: TGTGCCACGTCCCAACGGGAGGGCCCGCAAGAGACCCAGTACTTC.

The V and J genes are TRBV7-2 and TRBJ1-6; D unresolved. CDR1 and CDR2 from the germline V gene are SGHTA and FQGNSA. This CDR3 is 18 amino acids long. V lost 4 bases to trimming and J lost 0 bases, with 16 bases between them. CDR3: CASSSAETTSSYNSPLHF. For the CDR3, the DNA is TGTGCCAGCAGCTCAGCCGAGACAACGAGCTCCTATAATTCACCCCTCCACTTT.

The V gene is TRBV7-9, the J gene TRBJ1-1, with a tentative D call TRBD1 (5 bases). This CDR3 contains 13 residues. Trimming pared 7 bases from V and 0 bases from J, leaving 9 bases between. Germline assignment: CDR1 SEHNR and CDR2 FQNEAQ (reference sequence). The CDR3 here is CASNRQLNTEAFF. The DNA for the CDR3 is TGTGCCAGCAACCGACAGTTGAACACTGAAGCTTTCTTT.

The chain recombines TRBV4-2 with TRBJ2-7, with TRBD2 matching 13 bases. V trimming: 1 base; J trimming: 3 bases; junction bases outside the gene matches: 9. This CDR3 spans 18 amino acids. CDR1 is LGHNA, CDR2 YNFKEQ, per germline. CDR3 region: CASSQVVGLAGVLYEQYF. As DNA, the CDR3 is TGTGCCAGCAGCCAAGTTGTAGGACTAGCGGGAGTTCTCTACGAGCAGTACTTC.

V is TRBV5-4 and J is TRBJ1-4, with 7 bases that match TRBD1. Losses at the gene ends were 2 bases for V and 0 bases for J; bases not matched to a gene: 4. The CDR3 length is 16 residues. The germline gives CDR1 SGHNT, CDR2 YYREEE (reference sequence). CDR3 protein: CASSFMGQSTNEKLFF. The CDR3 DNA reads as TGTGCCAGCAGCTTCATGGGACAGTCAACTAATGAAAAACTGTTTTTT.

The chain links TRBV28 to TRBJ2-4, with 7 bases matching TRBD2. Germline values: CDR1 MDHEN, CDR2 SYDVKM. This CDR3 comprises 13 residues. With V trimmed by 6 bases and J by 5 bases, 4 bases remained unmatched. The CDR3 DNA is TGTGCCAGCAGGTGGGGAGGGCAAAACATTCAGTACTTC. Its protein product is CASRWGGQNIQYF. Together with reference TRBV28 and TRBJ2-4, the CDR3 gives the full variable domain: DVKVTQSSRYLVKRTGEKVFLECVQDMDHENMFWYRQDPGLGLRLIYFSYDVKMKEKGDIPEGYSVSREKKERFSLILESASTNQTSMYLCASRWGGQNIQYFGAGTRLSVL.

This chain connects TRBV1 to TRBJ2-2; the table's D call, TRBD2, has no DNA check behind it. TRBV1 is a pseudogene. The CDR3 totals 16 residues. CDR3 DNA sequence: TGCACCAGCAGCCAAGATCCTAGCGGGAGCACCGGGGAGCTGTTTTTT. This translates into CTSSQDPSGSTGELFF.

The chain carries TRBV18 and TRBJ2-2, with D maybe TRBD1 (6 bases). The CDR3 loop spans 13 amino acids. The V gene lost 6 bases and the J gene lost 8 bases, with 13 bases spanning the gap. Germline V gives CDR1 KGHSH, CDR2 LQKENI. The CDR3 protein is CASSAYREGELFF. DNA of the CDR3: TGTGCCAGCTCGGCATACAGGGAAGGGGAGCTGTTTTTT.

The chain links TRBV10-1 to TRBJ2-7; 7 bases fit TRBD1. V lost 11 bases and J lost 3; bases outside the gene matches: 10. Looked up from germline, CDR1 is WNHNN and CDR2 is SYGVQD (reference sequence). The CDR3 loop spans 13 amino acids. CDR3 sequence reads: CAGSLGGFYEQYF. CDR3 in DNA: TGCGCCGGTTCTTTAGGGGGCTTCTACGAGCAGTACTTC.

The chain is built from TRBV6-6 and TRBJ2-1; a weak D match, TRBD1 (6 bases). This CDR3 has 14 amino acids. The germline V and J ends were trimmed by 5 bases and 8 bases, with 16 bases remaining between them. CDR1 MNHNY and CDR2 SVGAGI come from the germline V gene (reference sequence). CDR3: CASSPNRVGHEQFF. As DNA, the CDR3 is TGTGCCAGCAGTCCAAACAGGGTGGGGCATGAGCAGTTCTTC.

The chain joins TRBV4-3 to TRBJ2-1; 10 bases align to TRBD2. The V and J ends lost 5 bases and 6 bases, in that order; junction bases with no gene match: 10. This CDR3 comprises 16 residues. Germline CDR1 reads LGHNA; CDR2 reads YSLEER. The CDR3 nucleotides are TGCGCCAGCAGCTTGCGACCAGCGGGAGGGGCCAATGAGCAGTTCTTC. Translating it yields CASSLRPAGGANEQFF.

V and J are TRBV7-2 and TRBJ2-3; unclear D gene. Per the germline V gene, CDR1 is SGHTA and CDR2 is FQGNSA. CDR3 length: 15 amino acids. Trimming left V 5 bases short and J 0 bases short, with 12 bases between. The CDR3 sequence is CASSPESSSTDTQYF. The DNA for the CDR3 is TGTGCCAGCAGCCCCGAGTCCTCGAGCACAGATACGCAGTATTTT.